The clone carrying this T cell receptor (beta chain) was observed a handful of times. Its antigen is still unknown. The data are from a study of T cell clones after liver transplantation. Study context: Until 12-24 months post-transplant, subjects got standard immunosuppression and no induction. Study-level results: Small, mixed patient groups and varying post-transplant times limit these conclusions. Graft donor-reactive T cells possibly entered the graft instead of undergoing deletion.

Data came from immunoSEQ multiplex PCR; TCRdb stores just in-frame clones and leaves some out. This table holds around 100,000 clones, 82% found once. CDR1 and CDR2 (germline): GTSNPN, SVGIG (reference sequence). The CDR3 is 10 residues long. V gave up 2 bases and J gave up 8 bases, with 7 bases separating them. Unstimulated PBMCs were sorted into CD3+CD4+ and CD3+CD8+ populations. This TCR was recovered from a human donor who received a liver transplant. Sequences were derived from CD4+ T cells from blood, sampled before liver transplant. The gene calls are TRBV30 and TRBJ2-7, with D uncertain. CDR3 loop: CAWSFGQQYF. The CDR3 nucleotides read TGTGCCTGGAGTTTCGGGCAGCAGTACTTC.